This passage covers 15 T cell receptor beta chains from one sample sequenced in a study of regulatory T cells in long-lasting Graves disease. Arm-PCR with iRepertoire HTBI primers amplified the CDR3 regions for these TCR beta libraries. A single record per CDR3 protein comes from TCRdb applying MiXCR to the multiplex PCR reads. The sample has 350,000 to 450,000 distinct CDR3 sequences; 15% are singletons. Time point described: newly diagnosed GD, antithyroid drugs for less than 3 months. Following extraction of RNA from PBMCs, that RNA was used to make the TCR library. This same sample was also taken into another study, of T cells in Graves' hyperthyroidism and ophthalmopathy.

This specimen consisted of peripheral blood mononuclear cells (PBMCs), obtained at new diagnosis, from a patient treated with antithyroid drugs. These receptors all come from a woman between 25 and 40 years old with Graves disease.

There are many counts of this clonotype. V gene TRBV6-5 combines with J gene TRBJ2-7; a possible D gene is TRBD2 (5 bases). There are 12 residues in the CDR3. V was trimmed by 0 bases and J by 6 bases, leaving 6 bases between them. CDR1 MNHEY and CDR2 SVGAGI come from the germline V gene. CDR3 in amino acids: CASSYSRGEQYF. CDR3 DNA sequence: TGTGCCAGCAGTTACTCCCGGGGCGAGCAGTACTTC.

This clonotype was counted ten times or more. This sequence joins TRBV29-1 and TRBJ2-3, with D unclear. V was shortened by 5 bases and J by 3 bases, with 6 bases between the two germline ends. This CDR3 comprises 11 residues. CDR1 is SQVTM, CDR2 ANQGSEA, per germline. CDR3 bases: TGCAGCGTTACTAAGACAGATACGCAGTATTTT. This gives the protein CSVTKTDTQYF.

This clonotype was counted between two and nine times. The chain combines TRBV28 with TRBJ1-6; D not resolved. The CDR3 has 12 residues. Trimming stripped 3 bases from V and 14 bases from J, with 11 bases between. The germline gives CDR1 MDHEN, CDR2 SYDVKM. The CDR3 sequence is CASSFRGRTLHF. The CDR3 nucleotides are TGTGCCAGCAGTTTTCGAGGGAGGACCCTCCACTTT.

This clonotype was detected many times. The V gene is TRBV11-2, the J gene TRBJ1-2, with D perhaps TRBD1 (5 bases). The CDR3 length is 14 residues. Trimming cost V 1 base and J 2 bases, with 8 bases left between them. CDR1 is SGHAT and CDR2 is FQNNGV in the germline V gene. This chain's CDR3 is CASSLGDGNYGYTF. The CDR3 coding sequence is TGTGCCAGCAGCTTAGGGGACGGGAACTATGGCTACACCTTC.

Of note for this clonotype: Just one base apart from a much larger clone, this may be a read error. This chain's CDR3 is CASSFDGRGYNEQFF. As DNA, the CDR3 is TGTGCCAGCAGTTTTGACGGGAGGGGGTACAATGAGCAGTTCTTC. The chain carries TRBV27 and TRBJ2-1; 8 bases line up with TRBD2. The CDR3 contains 15 residues. Germline CDR1 MNHEY, CDR2 SMNVEV (reference sequence). The J segment lost 4 bases and the V segment lost 3 bases, leaving 5 bases of the junction unmatched.

Of note for this clonotype: This may be a read error: a much more frequent sequence differs by one nucleotide. The chain has TRBV5-1 and TRBJ2-5; D is ambiguous. Trimming removed 1 base at V and 11 bases at J, with 27 bases between. Germline V lookup: CDR1 SGHRS, CDR2 YFSETQ. The CDR3 extends over 17 amino acids. The CDR3 DNA sequence: TGCGCCAGCAGCTTGAAGGTCGGCGGAAGCTCCTACAATGAGCAGTACTTC. It translates to CASSLKVGGSSYNEQYF.

The chain couples TRBV13 to TRBJ2-1; possibly TRBD1 for D (6 bases). CDR1 is PRHDT, CDR2 FYEKMQ, per germline (reference sequence). The CDR3 sequence is 16 residues long. V dropped 2 bases and J dropped 0 bases, with 11 bases sitting between them. The CDR3 is CASSLLRGSSYNEQFF. The CDR3, as DNA: TGTGCCAGCAGCTTACTCAGGGGAAGCTCCTACAATGAGCAGTTCTTC.

This clonotype was counted at least ten times. The rearrangement links TRBV6-2 or TRBV6-3 to TRBJ2-7; D gene uncertain. The V end lost 5 bases, the J end lost 2 bases, and 13 bases lay between the germline ends. Germline V gives CDR1 MNHEY, CDR2 SVGEGT. The CDR3 runs 14 residues. The CDR3 DNA reads as TGTGCCAGCAGTGATAATATTGGGACCTACGAGCAGTACTTC. Its protein product is CASSDNIGTYEQYF.

The rearrangement uses TRBV25-1 and TRBJ2-7, with D possibly TRBD2 on 5 matching bases. Germline V gene lookup returns CDR1 MGHDK and CDR2 SYGVNS. Trimming took 4 bases from V and 13 from J, leaving 14 bases between them. The CDR3 runs to 11 residues. This CDR3 is CASSGGLEYYF. CDR3 nucleotides: TGTGCCAGCAGTGGAGGGCTGGAGTACTACTTC.

CDR3 bases: TGCAGTGCTAGAGATGGGAGGAGGGGGCGGAAACTGAGCAATGAGCAGTTCTTC. Amino acids: CSARDGRRGRKLSNEQFF. The V gene is TRBV20-1, the J gene TRBJ2-1; D perhaps matches TRBD1 (7 bases). The CDR3 has 18 residues. Germline V lookup: CDR1 DFQATT, CDR2 SNEGSKA (reference sequence). V shed 0 bases and J shed 6 bases, with 24 bases lying between them.

The rearrangement joins TRBV19 to TRBJ1-1; possible D gene TRBD1, 5 bases. Trimming stripped 6 bases from V and 3 bases from J, with 20 bases between. CDR3 length: 16 residues. CDR1 is LNHDA and CDR2 is SQIVND in the germline V gene (reference sequence). CDR3 sequence: CASSKRSDSTHTEAFF. In DNA form, the CDR3 reads TGTGCCAGTAGCAAAAGGTCCGACAGCACCCACACTGAAGCTTTCTTT.

There are many counts of this clonotype. The gene calls are TRBV11-2 and TRBJ2-7; D is undetermined. CDR1 and CDR2 from the germline V gene are SGHAT and FQNNGV. The CDR3 contains 12 residues. V lost 4 bases and J lost 5, with 9 bases in between. The CDR3: CASSSYYDEQYF. The CDR3 bases are TGTGCCAGCAGCTCCTACTACGACGAGCAGTACTTC.

This clonotype has only a few counts. J is TRBJ1-3 and V is TRBV20-1; no definite D call. V lost 8 bases to trimming and J lost 0 bases, with 5 bases between them. This CDR3 is built from 11 residues. Germline assignment: CDR1 DFQATT and CDR2 SNEGSKA (reference sequence). The CDR3 DNA is TGCAGTTTAGCCTCTGGAAACACCATATATTTT. Its protein is CSLASGNTIYF.

The V call is TRBV9, the J call TRBJ1-5; possibly TRBD1 for D (6 bases). Per the germline V gene, CDR1 is SGDLS and CDR2 is YYNGEE. Trimming stripped 4 bases from V and 3 bases from J, with 14 bases between. The CDR3 totals 15 residues. DNA for the CDR3: TGTGCCAGCAGCCAAACAGGACAGCTCAATCAGCCCCAGCATTTT. It yields the protein CASSQTGQLNQPQHF.

About this clonotype itself: Just one base apart from a much larger clone, this may be a read error. The DNA of the CDR3 is TGCGCCGGCAGCCAATTCATGGGCCTAGATGGGACCCAGTACTTC. Translating gives CAGSQFMGLDGTQYF. J is TRBJ2-5 and V is TRBV4-1; D is unclear. In germline, CDR1 is MGHRA, CDR2 YSYEKL. The CDR3 is 15 residues long.